This is a list of T cell receptor beta chains from one sample in a study of a mutant IDH1 vaccine in newly diagnosed glioma. TCRdb's table, derived via immunoSEQ multiplex PCR, lists solely in-frame clones and lacks some. The sample carries 45,000 to 60,000 clones, over 65% recorded once. Material: PBMCs, obtained from a glioma patient treated with radiotherapy, temozolomide or both. These receptors all come from a woman in her 40s with glioma. CDR3s include the opening cysteine and the closing phenylalanine or tryptophan. D genes are given only for firm matches. Clone size, where shown, is once, few, many, or a class for clones that have expanded.

TRBD1 | TRBJ1-6 | NA | TRBV2 | CASSATGGEYSPLHF | TGTGCCAGCAGTGCGACAGGGGGCGAGTATTCACCCCTCCACTTT
NA | TRBJ2-5 | NA | TRBV18 | CASSPAQTQYF | TGTGCCAGCTCACCCGCGCAGACCCAGTACTTC
NA | TRBJ1-1 | NA | TRBV5-1 | CASSLGPLLGEAFF | TGCGCCAGCAGCCTGGGACCACTTCTTGGTGAAGCTTTCTTT
NA | TRBJ2-7 | few | TRBV6-5 | CASSYSDKVYEQYF | TGTGCCAGCAGTTACTCGGACAAAGTCTACGAGCAGTACTTC
TRBD1 | TRBJ2-7 | NA | TRBV6-1 | CASRGGQGAYEQYF | TGTGCCAGCAGGGGGGGACAGGGGGCTTACGAGCAGTACTTC
NA | TRBJ1-1 | NA | TRBV30 | CAYLDKNTEAFF | TGTGCCTACCTCGACAAGAACACTGAAGCTTTCTTT
NA | TRBJ2-7 | once | TRBV30 | CACRPGLNYEQYF | TGTGCCTGCCGCCCAGGATTAAACTACGAGCAGTACTTC
TRBD1 | TRBJ2-7 | NA | TRBV5-4 | CASSLEHRGAYEQYF | TGTGCCAGCAGCCTTGAGCACAGGGGGGCCTACGAGCAGTACTTC
TRBD1 | TRBJ1-1 | NA | TRBV25-1 | CASKTGNRFTEAFF | TGTGCCAGCAAGACAGGGAATCGATTCACTGAAGCTTTCTTT
NA | TRBJ1-6 | NA | TRBV16 | CASSQWRPSGYNSPLHF | TGTGCCAGCAGCCAATGGAGGCCTTCCGGATATAATTCACCCCTCCACTTT
NA | TRBJ1-1 | few | TRBV7-9 | CASLRGNTEAFF | TGTGCCAGCCTTCGGGGGAACACTGAAGCTTTCTTT
TRBD1 | TRBJ1-1 | NA | TRBV6-1 | CASSETGTRVAFF | TGTGCCAGCAGCGAGACAGGGACACGGGTAGCTTTCTTT